This T cell receptor (beta chain) originates from a study of regulatory T cells in long-lasting Graves disease. Documented time point: newly diagnosed GD, antithyroid drugs for less than 3 months. Extracted RNA from PBMCs served as the source of the TCR library. The CDR3 spans 13 residues. V lost 6 bases, J lost 3 bases, and 11 bases lay in between. The germline V gene has CDR1 MDHEN and CDR2 SYDVKM. This clonotype has at least ten counts. Assembly of TCR beta libraries relied on iRepertoire HTBI primers together with Arm-PCR of CDR3 regions. TCRdb re-analysed the multiplex PCR reads in MiXCR, keeping a single row per CDR3 protein. The table has 350,000 to 450,000 distinct CDR3 sequences, approximately 12% seen once. In addition, the sample was reused for a study of T cells in Graves' hyperthyroidism and ophthalmopathy.

This chain connects TRBV28 to TRBJ1-1; D remains ambiguous. This specimen consisted of peripheral blood mononuclear cells (PBMCs), obtained at new diagnosis, from a patient treated with antithyroid drugs. The sequence was obtained from a woman aged 18 to 35 with Graves disease. The CDR3 bases are TGTGCCAGCAGCCGCCCCCGGGACACTGAAGCTTTCTTT. Its protein product is CASSRPRDTEAFF.